A selection of T cell receptor beta chains follows, all from one sample in a study of high-grade serous ovarian cancer treatment subgroups. Profiled with immunoSEQ multiplex PCR; TCRdb holds only in-frame clones, not every one. Of about 7,400 clones listed, 62% are singletons. Specimen: tumor tissue. These TCRs come from a human donor with high-grade serous ovarian cancer. CDR3s include the opening cysteine and the closing phenylalanine or tryptophan.

length,V,J,CDR3
11,TRBV6-5,TRBJ1-1,CASSPRFKAFF
17,TRBV4-2,TRBJ1-1,CASSQDGLWGRNTEAFF
14,TRBV28,TRBJ1-4,CASSRGQQREKLFF
11,TRBV10-3,TRBJ1-2,CAIYENYGYTF
13,TRBV7-8,TRBJ1-5,CASSFLPDQPQHF
15,TRBV9,TRBJ2-2,CASITGGEPPGELFF
15,TRBV29-1,TRBJ1-2,CSVEGRGRRSAGYTF
15,TRBV7-9,TRBJ1-1,CASSLAPGQVDEAFF
14,TRBV10-3,TRBJ1-2,CAISGDRPNYGYTF
14,TRBV7-2,TRBJ2-7,CASSADRGSYEQYF
14,TRBV28,TRBJ1-5,CASSLGGGNQPQHF
14,TRBV19,TRBJ2-2,CATQPTGGIGELFF
13,TRBV6-5,TRBJ2-7,CASSQGSGIEQYF
15,TRBV7-9,TRBJ2-7,CASSNLGSWGYEQYF
13,TRBV2,TRBJ2-2,CASKGQYTGELFF
14,TRBV28,TRBJ2-5,CASMGGTGQETQYF
18,TRBV4-1,TRBJ2-7,CASSHPEGGAGGSYEQYF
13,TRBV28,TRBJ2-7,CASSFLSGDEQYF
15,TRBV7-2,TRBJ2-1,CASSLGTKTPSEQFF
13,TRBV7-2,TRBJ2-1,CASSLVFSGEQFF
15,TRBV5-1,TRBJ2-1,CASSVDRLTYNEQFF
13,TRBV5-4,TRBJ2-3,CASSLWGGDTQYF
14,TRBV28,TRBJ2-5,CASSPLAGGETQYF
14,TRBV7-2,TRBJ2-1,CASILAGGNNEQFF
12,TRBV27,TRBJ2-5,CASRTTGETQYF
15,TRBV7-2,TRBJ2-2,CASSGTGMGTGELFF
13,TRBV27,TRBJ1-5,CASSYSRNQPQHF
13,TRBV5-6,TRBJ2-6,CASSASWANVLTF
15,TRBV6-1,TRBJ1-5,CASSWGGQNNQPQHF
13,TRBV28,TRBJ2-5,CASSSGNQETQYF
16,TRBV7-9,TRBJ2-3,CASSLLSGRSADTQYF
14,TRBV6-6,TRBJ2-7,CASSYPGKGYEQYF
15,TRBV7-2,TRBJ2-1,CASSWTSGRNNEQFF
14,TRBV7-2,TRBJ2-5,CASSLGSSQETQYF
14,TRBV2,TRBJ2-7,CASTSDRVQGEQYF
15,TRBV11-1,TRBJ2-5,CASSSRPTQEETQYF